The 24 T cell receptor beta chains below were found in one sample sequenced in a study of CD8+ T cells in alopecia areata. In each case, RNA was isolated and then reverse transcribed into cDNA as the sequencing template. Only in-frame clones appear in the TCRdb table, and some are missing; sequencing was by immunoSEQ multiplex PCR. In the table there are roughly 180,000 clones, approximately 60% of which are singletons. Treatment specified: oral pan-JAK inhibitor, 5-10 mg twice daily. The sample was CD4+ T cells sorted from blood, taken at week 4, from a patient treated with tofacitinib. Receptor source: a human donor with alopecia areata.

This clone was detected only a few times. V gene TRBV7-2 combines with J gene TRBJ2-5; no clear D gene. The germline CDR1 and CDR2 sequences are SGHTA and FQGNSA. This CDR3 is built from 11 residues. V was pared by 7 bases and J by 4 bases, with 7 bases between. The CDR3 bases are TGTGCCAGCACCTGGGGAGAGACCCAGTACTTC. Translation gives CASTWGETQYF.

DNA for the CDR3: TGCAGCGCCGAGGGACAGTACTATGGCTACACCTTC. Translated: CSAEGQYYGYTF. The J gene is TRBJ1-2, the V gene TRBV29-1, with TRBD1 matching 7 bases. Per the germline V gene, CDR1 is SQVTM and CDR2 is ANQGSEA. Unmatched junction bases numbered 5, after V lost 7 bases and J lost 3 bases. The CDR3 is 12 amino acids.

This rearrangement joins TRBV4-2 to TRBJ2-7, with a weak D call TRBD2 (5 bases). The V end was cut by 3 bases, the J end by 5 bases, with 14 bases between. The CDR3 loop spans 14 amino acids. Germline V gene lookup returns CDR1 LGHNA and CDR2 YNFKEQ. The CDR3 sequence is CASSHVSSNDEQYF. As DNA, the CDR3 is TGTGCCAGCAGCCACGTTTCTAGCAACGACGAGCAGTACTTC.

This chain uses TRBV28 with TRBJ2-2; D may be TRBD1 (6 bases). The CDR3 covers 15 residues. The V and J ends lost 6 bases and 1 base respectively, with 12 bases between them. Per the germline V gene, CDR1 is MDHEN and CDR2 is SYDVKM. The DNA of the CDR3 is TGTGCCAGCAGGACCGGGACACTGAACACCGGGGAGCTGTTTTTT. Protein sequence: CASRTGTLNTGELFF.

This clone was counted only a few times. The chain couples TRBV12-5 to TRBJ2-2, with TRBD2 identical over 7 bases. V lost 2 bases and J lost 5; bases outside the gene matches: 8. CDR3 length equals 16 residues. Germline V gives CDR1 LGHNT, CDR2 FRNRAP. CDR3 sequence (DNA): TGTGCTAGTGGTTTGACGACGGGGGGAGGAACCGGGGAGCTGTTTTTT. This sequence encodes CASGLTTGGGTGELFF.

The chain links TRBV29-1 to TRBJ2-1; 8 bases agree with TRBD1. The germline V gene encodes CDR1 SQVTM and CDR2 ANQGSEA. Germline trimming cut 8 bases from V and 6 bases from J; bases unmatched to any gene: 12. This CDR3 has 14 amino acids. The CDR3 region is CSYRTGMVGNEQFF. Here the CDR3 DNA reads TGCAGCTACCGGACAGGGATGGTAGGCAATGAGCAGTTCTTC.

This chain joins TRBV30 and TRBJ1-5; no reliable D call. The CDR3 covers 13 residues. CDR1 and CDR2 from the germline V gene are GTSNPN and SVGIG (reference sequence). The V and J ends lost 1 base and 4 bases respectively, with 8 bases between them. The DNA for the CDR3 is TGTGCCTGGAGTGCGAAATCGAATCAGCCCCAGCATTTT. It specifies CAWSAKSNQPQHF.

The J gene is TRBJ1-1, the V gene TRBV30; 7 bases map to TRBD1. Germline CDR1 GTSNPN, CDR2 SVGIG (reference sequence). V trimming: 4 bases; J trimming: 6 bases; junction bases outside the gene matches: 5. This CDR3 has 12 residues. Here the CDR3 reads CAWITGAPEAFF. As DNA, the CDR3 is TGTGCCTGGATTACAGGGGCTCCTGAAGCTTTCTTT. Full variable domain (remainder filled in from reference TRBV30 and TRBJ1-1): SQTIHQWPATLVQPVGSPLSLECTVEGTSNPNLYWYRQAAGRGLQLLFYSVGIGQISSEVPQNLSASRPQDRQFILSSKKLLLSDSGFYLCAWITGAPEAFFGQGTRLTVV.

This chain connects TRBV29-1 to TRBJ2-1, with D tentatively TRBD2 (8 bases). Trimming pared 1 base from V and 4 bases from J, leaving 14 bases between. Germline V gene lookup returns CDR1 SQVTM and CDR2 ANQGSEA. This CDR3 has 15 amino acids. The CDR3 bases are TGCAGCGTTGAAGGACAGGGACTAGGGTACAATGAGCAGTTCTTC. Amino acid sequence: CSVEGQGLGYNEQFF.

This sequence joins TRBV29-1 and TRBJ1-2, with D possibly matching TRBD1 (5 bases). Trimming cost V 0 bases and J 8 bases, with 10 bases left between them. The CDR3 loop spans 12 amino acids. Germline values: CDR1 SQVTM, CDR2 ANQGSEA. CDR3 sequence: CSVEDDGGGYTF. The CDR3 nucleotides read TGCAGCGTTGAAGATGACGGGGGAGGCTACACCTTC. Combining the CDR3 with reference TRBV29-1 and TRBJ1-2 gives the whole variable domain SAVISQKPSRDICQRGTSLTIQCQVDSQVTMMFWYRQQPGQSLTLIATANQGSEATYESGFVIDKFPISRPNLTFSTLTVSNMSPEDSSIYLCSVEDDGGGYTFGSGTRLTVV.

The chain employs TRBV28 and TRBJ2-1; D is undetermined. The germline gives CDR1 MDHEN, CDR2 SYDVKM. The V gene lost 2 bases and the J gene lost 8 bases, with 7 bases spanning the gap. The CDR3 sequence is 12 residues long. The CDR3: CASSLRFDEQFF. DNA for the CDR3: TGTGCCAGCAGTTTAAGGTTCGATGAGCAGTTCTTC.

The chain employs TRBV15 and TRBJ2-3; no reliable D call. Germline CDR1 is LNHNV and CDR2 is YYDKDF (reference sequence). The CDR3 has 17 residues. The V end was cut by 6 bases, the J end by 0 bases, with 19 bases between. Here the CDR3 reads CATRPKFPSSSTDTQYF. For the CDR3, the DNA is TGTGCCACCAGGCCGAAGTTTCCGAGCTCAAGCACAGATACGCAGTATTTT.

The rearrangement joins TRBV9 to TRBJ2-7, with TRBD1 matching 9 bases. The germline V gene has CDR1 SGDLS and CDR2 YYNGEE. Trimming removed 0 bases from V and 1 base from J; junction bases left unmatched: 2. The CDR3 has 15 amino acids. CDR3 protein: CASSVGTGESYEQYF. In DNA, the CDR3 is TGTGCCAGCAGCGTAGGGACAGGGGAGTCCTACGAGCAGTACTTC.

The chain has TRBV7-6 and TRBJ1-2, with 7 bases identical to TRBD1. Germline values: CDR1 SGHVS, CDR2 FNYEAQ. Losses at the gene ends were 2 bases for V and 6 bases for J; bases not matched to a gene: 9. The CDR3 runs 15 residues. CDR3 protein: CASSLRQGEGDGYTF. The CDR3 nucleotides read TGTGCCAGCAGCTTAAGGCAGGGGGAGGGCGATGGCTACACCTTC.

This clone was observed a few times. This sequence joins TRBV11-2 and TRBJ2-5; 8 bases map to TRBD1. CDR1 and CDR2 from the germline V gene are SGHAT and FQNNGV. The V segment lost 5 bases and the J segment 7 bases; nucleotides outside the gene matches: 9. This CDR3 is 14 amino acids long. The CDR3 sequence is CASSVQEGTGTQYF. CDR3 DNA sequence: TGTGCCAGCAGCGTGCAAGAGGGGACAGGGACCCAGTACTTC.

This sequence joins TRBV30 and TRBJ2-5, with 10 bases matching TRBD2. The V gene end was trimmed by 1 base and the J gene end by 3 bases; junction bases not matched to a gene: 11. CDR3 length: 17 amino acids. Germline V gene lookup returns CDR1 GTSNPN and CDR2 SVGIG (reference sequence). CDR3 loop: CAWSGSSGGASEETQYF. CDR3 nucleotide sequence: TGTGCCTGGAGTGGCTCAAGCGGGGGGGCGAGTGAAGAGACCCAGTACTTC.

The V gene is TRBV4-2, the J gene TRBJ2-4; D perhaps matches TRBD1 (6 bases). V lost 5 bases and J lost 7, with 18 bases in between. Germline assignment: CDR1 LGHNA and CDR2 YNFKEQ. This CDR3 has 15 amino acids. The CDR3 sequence is CASSWSGEPRNIQYF. The CDR3 nucleotides read TGTGCCAGCAGCTGGTCAGGGGAGCCGAGGAACATTCAGTACTTC.

This clone was seen a handful of times. The chain is built from TRBV29-1 and TRBJ2-3; D may be TRBD1 (6 bases). V dropped 6 bases and J dropped 8 bases, with 21 bases sitting between them. Germline V gene data show CDR1 as SQVTM and CDR2 as ANQGSEA. This CDR3 is built from 14 residues. This CDR3 reads CSVARLLLGGTQYF. In DNA, the CDR3 is TGCAGCGTCGCCAGACTACTTTTAGGGGGTACGCAGTATTTT.

The chain has TRBV29-1 and TRBJ2-1; D call uncertain. V dropped 1 base and J dropped 0 bases, with 7 bases sitting between them. Per germline, CDR1 SQVTM and CDR2 ANQGSEA. CDR3 length: 14 residues. CDR3 bases: TGCAGCGTTGAAGGCAGTAGCTCCTACAATGAGCAGTTCTTC. Protein product: CSVEGSSSYNEQFF.

The chain combines TRBV25-1 with TRBJ2-5; 8 positions agree with TRBD1. V lost 5 bases and J lost 1; bases outside the gene matches: 12. This CDR3 has 17 amino acids. Germline loops: CDR1 MGHDK, CDR2 SYGVNS. CDR3: CASSPHPQGGFQETQYF. The CDR3 DNA reads TGTGCCAGCAGTCCCCACCCACAGGGGGGATTCCAAGAGACCCAGTACTTC.

The chain carries TRBV27 and TRBJ2-5; no reliable D call. Trimming took 5 bases from V and 2 from J, leaving 9 bases between them. The CDR3 is 13 amino acids. The germline CDR1 and CDR2 sequences are MNHEY and SMNVEV (reference sequence). CDR3 residues: CASSRPSQETQYF. In DNA form, the CDR3 reads TGTGCCAGCAGTCGCCCCAGTCAAGAGACCCAGTACTTC.

This clone has just a few counts. The V and J genes are TRBV13 and TRBJ2-6; possibly TRBD1 for D (5 bases). Trimming took off 3 bases at V and 2 bases at J, with 11 bases between the two ends. The germline V gene encodes CDR1 PRHDT and CDR2 FYEKMQ (reference sequence). This CDR3 spans 16 amino acids. DNA of the CDR3: TGTGCCAGCAGCTTCTCAGGGCCGGCTGGGGCCAACGTCCTGACTTTC. Translating gives CASSFSGPAGANVLTF.

This chain uses TRBV5-1 with TRBJ2-3; D is ambiguous. This CDR3 is 15 amino acids long. The V end lost 4 bases, the J end lost 1 base, and 13 bases lay between the germline ends. Germline values: CDR1 SGHRS, CDR2 YFSETQ. The CDR3: CASSPPGARTDTQYF. The DNA of the CDR3 is TGCGCCAGCAGCCCTCCTGGAGCCCGCACAGATACGCAGTATTTT.

The chain carries TRBV30 and TRBJ2-2, with 11 bases fitting TRBD1. V shed 3 bases, J shed 4 bases, and the junction held 7 bases outside the gene matches. There are 16 residues in the CDR3. Germline V gene lookup returns CDR1 GTSNPN and CDR2 SVGIG (reference sequence). The chain's CDR3 is CAWRDRGRRSTGELFF. The CDR3 nucleotides are TGTGCCTGGAGGGACAGGGGGCGACGGAGCACCGGGGAGCTGTTTTTT.